One and the same sample provided the 18 T cell receptor beta chains below, sequenced in a study of a mutant IDH1 vaccine in newly diagnosed glioma. TCRdb's table, derived via immunoSEQ multiplex PCR, lists solely in-frame clones and lacks some. The top ten clones hold around 7% of a sample with around 32,000 clones, roughly four fifths of them seen once. Their antigens are not known. Time point meaning: week 35, safety follow-up. One vaccine dose held 300 ug of mutant IDH1 20-mer peptide and came with topical imiquimod. The sequences come from PBMCs, collected from a glioma patient whose treatment included an IDH1 peptide vaccine. These receptors all stem from a woman aged 18-30 years with glioma.

V and J are TRBV11-2 and TRBJ2-7; 9 positions match TRBD2. J lost 1 base, V lost 6 bases, and 10 bases had no gene match. The germline V gene has CDR1 SGHAT and CDR2 FQNNGV. There are 16 residues in the CDR3. CDR3 sequence: CASSMSGGRASYEQYF. The CDR3 bases are TGTGCCAGCAGTATGTCTGGCGGGAGGGCTTCCTACGAGCAGTACTTC.

The chain joins TRBV2 to TRBJ1-2; D gene uncertain. V lost 7 bases and J 7 bases, leaving 19 bases between the germline ends. The V gene's germline CDR1 is SNHLY and CDR2 FYNNEI. The CDR3 spans 14 residues. CDR3 in DNA: TGTGCCAGCACCCCCGTTATGACGGTTACTGGCTACACCTTC. Translation gives CASTPVMTVTGYTF.

This clone was recorded once. This chain uses TRBV5-8 with TRBJ2-1; no clear D. The CDR3 spans 15 residues. Per the germline V gene, CDR1 is SGHTS and CDR2 is YDEGEE. V lost 0 bases to trimming and J lost 6 bases, with 13 bases between them. CDR3 residues: CASSLGSGHSNEQFF. For the CDR3, the DNA is TGTGCCAGCAGCTTGGGTAGTGGGCACAGCAATGAGCAGTTCTTC.

This rearrangement joins TRBV28 to TRBJ1-4, with TRBD1 matching over 7 bases. Germline V lookup: CDR1 MDHEN, CDR2 SYDVKM. J gave up 7 bases and V 3 bases, and 11 bases lay outside the gene matches. This CDR3 comprises 16 residues. The CDR3, as DNA: TGTGCCAGCAGTTTGGCGGGGAGCTCAGGGGGTGAAAAACTGTTTTTT. Its translation is CASSLAGSSGGEKLFF.

The gene calls are TRBV2 and TRBJ2-2; D may be TRBD1 (6 bases). Trimming took 6 bases from V and 0 from J, leaving 8 bases between them. Germline lookup yields CDR1 SNHLY and CDR2 FYNNEI. The CDR3 has 14 amino acids. CDR3 DNA: TGTGCCAGCAGCGGGGACACGAACACCGGGGAGCTGTTTTTT. It is translated as CASSGDTNTGELFF.

This chain links TRBV7-2 with TRBJ1-1; D is uncertain. The CDR3 runs to 13 residues. Germline V gives CDR1 SGHTA, CDR2 FQGNSA. V lost 5 bases to trimming and J lost 2 bases, with 9 bases between them. The CDR3 sequence is CASSTNRNTEAFF. CDR3 DNA: TGTGCCAGCAGCACAAACAGAAACACTGAAGCTTTCTTT.

The gene calls are TRBV18 and TRBJ1-5, with D unclear. V lost 1 base to trimming and J lost 5 bases, with 6 bases between them. The CDR3 consists of 13 residues. The V gene's germline CDR1 is KGHSH and CDR2 LQKENI. The CDR3 region has the DNA TGTGCCAGCTCACCACAGCAGGATCAGCCCCAGCATTTT. Its protein is CASSPQQDQPQHF.

The chain employs TRBV6-1 and TRBJ1-2, with 7 bases identical to TRBD1. This CDR3 is built from 13 residues. The germline V gene has CDR1 MNHNS and CDR2 SASEGT. The V gene end was trimmed by 1 base and the J gene end by 5 bases; junction bases not matched to a gene: 1. This CDR3 is CASSEGDSYGYTF. CDR3 DNA: TGTGCCAGCAGTGAAGGGGACAGTTATGGCTACACCTTC.

The genes are TRBV19 and TRBJ1-5, with D perhaps TRBD1 (6 bases). The CDR3 extends over 15 amino acids. Germline CDR1 and CDR2: LNHDA and SQIVND (reference sequence). Trimming took 6 bases from V and 7 from J, leaving 19 bases between them. The chain's CDR3 is CASSLAWGANQPQHF. As DNA, the CDR3 is TGTGCCAGTAGCCTAGCGTGGGGGGCAAACCAGCCCCAGCATTTT.

This clone appeared once. The chain joins TRBV19 to TRBJ2-1; 8 positions match TRBD2. V trimming: 7 bases; J trimming: 3 bases; junction bases outside the gene matches: 8. Germline values: CDR1 LNHDA, CDR2 SQIVND (reference sequence). The CDR3 runs 15 residues. CDR3 DNA sequence: TGTGCCAGTACCGGAGCGGGAGACATCTACAATGAGCAGTTCTTC. Amino acid sequence: CASTGAGDIYNEQFF.

The chain joins TRBV19 to TRBJ1-2, with 9 nucleotides matching TRBD1. The germline V gene encodes CDR1 LNHDA and CDR2 SQIVND (reference sequence). V gave up 5 bases and J gave up 8 bases; unmatched junction bases: 15. This CDR3 spans 16 amino acids. CDR3 sequence reads: CASSLPGQGILNGYTF. The CDR3 bases are TGTGCCAGTAGTCTACCGGGACAGGGAATATTGAACGGCTACACCTTC.

The V gene is TRBV6-1, the J gene TRBJ1-5; 7 positions agree with TRBD1. This CDR3 has 12 amino acids. The germline V gene encodes CDR1 MNHNS and CDR2 SASEGT. V gave up 8 bases and J gave up 7 bases; unmatched junction bases: 5. CDR3 residues: CASLTGIQPQHF. The DNA for the CDR3 is TGTGCCAGCTTGACAGGGATACAGCCCCAGCATTTT.

V is TRBV29-1 and J is TRBJ2-1; D is perhaps TRBD1 or TRBD2 (6 bases each). The CDR3 length is 11 residues. Germline values: CDR1 SQVTM, CDR2 ANQGSEA. With 2 bases removed from V and 12 bases from J, the gap between germline ends came to 11 bases. CDR3 nucleotide sequence: TGCAGCGTTGAAATCGGGGGCGGGCAGTTCTTC. Translated, it gives CSVEIGGGQFF.

This chain uses TRBV6-4 with TRBJ1-5; D remains unclear. V lost 3 bases and J lost 3, with 3 bases in between. The CDR3 has 12 amino acids. Germline-derived CDR1 and CDR2 are MRHNA and SNTAGT. The DNA of the CDR3 is TGTGCCAGCAGTGATCCCAATCAGCCCCAGCATTTT. Protein sequence: CASSDPNQPQHF.

This clone was detected a few times. The chain combines TRBV27 with TRBJ2-7; TRBD1 agrees at 8 bases. Germline values: CDR1 MNHEY, CDR2 SMNVEV (reference sequence). This CDR3 is 14 amino acids long. V lost 6 bases to trimming and J lost 5 bases; unmatched junction nucleotides: 9. This CDR3 is CASRSAGGENEQYF. The CDR3 nucleotides are TGTGCCAGCAGGTCGGCAGGGGGCGAGAACGAGCAGTACTTC.

There are a few counts of this clone. The chain combines TRBV9 with TRBJ1-5; D perhaps matches TRBD1 (6 bases). The CDR3 has 14 amino acids. The germline CDR1 and CDR2 sequences are SGDLS and YYNGEE. V lost 4 bases, J lost 7 bases, and 15 bases lay in between. In nucleotides, the CDR3 is TGTGCCAGCAGCCCACAGGGATCTGGACAGCCCCAGCATTTT. Its translation is CASSPQGSGQPQHF.

CDR3 nucleotide sequence: TGTGCCAGCAGGCCTTCCTCGGGGGCTGGCTATGGCTACACCTTC. It translates to CASRPSSGAGYGYTF. The chain couples TRBV28 to TRBJ1-2; possible D gene TRBD1, 6 bases. The germline gives CDR1 MDHEN, CDR2 SYDVKM. V lost 6 bases and J lost 4, with 18 bases in between. CDR3 length: 15 amino acids.

The chain recombines TRBV10-3 with TRBJ1-2; unclear D gene. Deletions cut 10 bases from V and 4 bases from J, with 13 bases between. Germline-derived CDR1 and CDR2 are ENHRY and SYGVKD. The CDR3 consists of 12 residues. CDR3 residues: CATRPGSYGYTF. The DNA of the CDR3 is TGTGCCACGCGACCCGGATCCTATGGCTACACCTTC.